Shown below are 13 T cell receptor beta chains from a single sample sequenced in a study of shared clonotypes between healthy human individuals (TCRdb year 2020). The library relied on the immunoSEQ multiplex PCR assay. This immuneACCESS table, as held by TCRdb, lists in-frame sequences with V and J called but not all clones. Of the missing ones, under half trace to an unresolved V gene in checked studies; the others have no known cause. The sample table records about half a million clones; 70% to 80% of these occur just once. 12% of the sample rests with the top ten. Sequencing input: PBMCs. The receptors derive from a woman aged 40 to 55 in good health. Some clones in this sample may be carry-over from other donors' samples.

This clone was detected once. The chain joins TRBV20-1 to TRBJ1-2; D might be TRBD1 (6 bases). V dropped 6 bases and J dropped 7 bases, with 12 bases sitting between them. Germline V CDR1 and CDR2: DFQATT, SNEGSKA (reference sequence). The CDR3 is 11 residues long. The CDR3 DNA reads as TGCAGTGCGGCATGGGGGCTTGGCTACACCTTC. This sequence encodes CSAAWGLGYTF.

The CDR3 region has the DNA TGTGCCAGTAGTTTCGGTACTACTAATGAAAAACTGTTTTTT. Amino acids: CASSFGTTNEKLFF. This chain uses TRBV19 with TRBJ1-4; D gene ambiguous. V was pared by 5 bases and J by 2 bases, with 9 bases between. Germline CDR1 reads LNHDA; CDR2 reads SQIVND (reference sequence). CDR3 length: 14 amino acids.

This clone has only a few counts. This sequence joins TRBV29-1 and TRBJ1-2; D gene unclear. Germline-derived CDR1 and CDR2 are SQVTM and ANQGSEA. There are 12 residues in the CDR3. V was clipped by 1 base and J by 3 bases, with 6 bases between them. The DNA for the CDR3 is TGCAGCGTTGAAGGACGGGACTATGGCTACACCTTC. It yields the protein CSVEGRDYGYTF.

The gene calls are TRBV4-3 and TRBJ2-2, with unresolved D. V was shortened by 1 base and J by 5 bases, with 11 bases between the two germline ends. The CDR3 length is 15 residues. Germline assignment: CDR1 LGHNA and CDR2 YSLEER. The CDR3 loop is CASSQASRTTGELFF. The CDR3 DNA is TGCGCCAGCAGCCAAGCATCAAGAACTACCGGGGAGCTGTTTTTT.

The rearrangement uses TRBV19 and TRBJ1-2; no firm D call. CDR1 and CDR2 from the germline V gene are LNHDA and SQIVND (reference sequence). Between the trimmed V and J ends, which lost 3 bases and 5 bases, there was a span of 10 bases. This CDR3 spans 13 amino acids. Here the CDR3 reads CASSIIGSYGYTF. CDR3 nucleotide sequence: TGTGCCAGTAGTATTATAGGGAGTTATGGCTACACCTTC. Full variable domain (missing parts from reference TRBV19 and TRBJ1-2): DGGITQSPKYLFRKEGQNVTLSCEQNLNHDAMYWYRQDPGQGLRLIYYSQIVNDFQKGDIAEGYSVSREKKESFPLTVTSAQKNPTAFYLCASSIIGSYGYTFGSGTRLTVV.

The V gene is TRBV7-6, the J gene TRBJ1-4, with D maybe TRBD1 (5 bases). CDR3 length: 15 amino acids. The germline V and J ends were trimmed by 5 bases and 3 bases, with 13 bases remaining between them. From germline, CDR1 is SGHVS and CDR2 FNYEAQ. CDR3 residues: CASSNQGGPNEKLFF. The CDR3 DNA reads TGTGCCAGCAGCAACCAGGGTGGACCTAATGAAAAACTGTTTTTT.

V and J are TRBV7-8 and TRBJ2-2; TRBD1 matches at 7 bases. CDR1 and CDR2 (germline): SGHVS, FQNEAQ. Losses at the gene ends were 3 bases for V and 3 bases for J; bases not matched to a gene: 4. The CDR3 contains 15 residues. The CDR3 DNA reads TGTGCCAGCAGCTTCGGAAGGGGGCACACCGGGGAGCTGTTTTTT. Protein product: CASSFGRGHTGELFF.

The chain combines TRBV7-2 with TRBJ2-1; perhaps TRBD2 as D (6 bases). The CDR3 consists of 15 residues. Germline CDR1 reads SGHTA; CDR2 reads FQGNSA. The germline V and J ends were trimmed by 4 bases and 2 bases, with 12 bases remaining between them. CDR3 amino acids: CASSSRDSPYNEQFF. The CDR3 DNA sequence: TGTGCCAGCAGCTCAAGGGACTCCCCCTACAATGAGCAGTTCTTC.

This chain links TRBV7-2 with TRBJ2-1; the D gene is possibly TRBD2 (6 bases). The length of the CDR3 is 14 residues. Germline CDR1 reads SGHTA; CDR2 reads FQGNSA. V was clipped by 1 base and J by 4 bases, with 8 bases between them. CDR3 in amino acids: CASSLGGTYNEQFF. The CDR3 DNA sequence: TGTGCCAGCAGCTTAGGCGGGACTTACAATGAGCAGTTCTTC. Looking up the rest from reference TRBV7-2 and TRBJ2-1 gives the full variable domain: GAGVSQSPSNKVTEKGKDVELRCDPISGHTALYWYRQSLGQGLEFLIYFQGNSAPDKSGLPSDRFSAERTGGSVSTLTIQRTQQEDSAVYLCASSLGGTYNEQFFGPGTRLTVL.

The chain uses TRBV4-2 and TRBJ2-7; D call uncertain. The CDR3 runs 15 residues. CDR1 and CDR2 (germline): LGHNA, YNFKEQ. Trimming removed 2 bases at V and 0 bases at J, with 11 bases between. The CDR3: CASSQKGLPSYEQYF. CDR3 nucleotide sequence: TGTGCCAGCAGCCAAAAGGGTCTGCCCTCCTACGAGCAGTACTTC.

The chain is built from TRBV5-1 and TRBJ2-5; D may be TRBD1 (5 bases). Trimming pared 2 bases from V and 3 bases from J, leaving 11 bases between. CDR1 and CDR2 from the germline V gene are SGHRS and YFSETQ. This CDR3 spans 14 amino acids. CDR3 nucleotides: TGCGCCAGCAGCTTTACGCAGGGCGAAGAGACCCAGTACTTC. Translation: CASSFTQGEETQYF.

About this clone itself: The junction departs from the called germline gene at one end, perhaps through a read error. The DNA of the CDR3 is TGCGCCAGCAACTTGGAGGACGTCCGATCCGGGGAGCTGTTTTTT. It is translated as CASNLEDVRSGELFF. The V gene is TRBV5-1, the J gene TRBJ2-2; possibly TRBD2 for D (5 bases). This CDR3 has 15 amino acids. CDR1 and CDR2 (germline): SGHRS, YFSETQ.

This clone was seen just once. This sequence joins TRBV27 and TRBJ1-4; 8 nucleotides align to TRBD1. The germline gives CDR1 MNHEY, CDR2 SMNVEV (reference sequence). This CDR3 is built from 13 residues. Trimming took 6 bases from V and 3 from J; bases not matched to a gene: 0. CDR3 sequence reads: CASRTGANEKLFF. The CDR3 nucleotides read TGTGCCAGCAGGACAGGGGCTAATGAAAAACTGTTTTTT.